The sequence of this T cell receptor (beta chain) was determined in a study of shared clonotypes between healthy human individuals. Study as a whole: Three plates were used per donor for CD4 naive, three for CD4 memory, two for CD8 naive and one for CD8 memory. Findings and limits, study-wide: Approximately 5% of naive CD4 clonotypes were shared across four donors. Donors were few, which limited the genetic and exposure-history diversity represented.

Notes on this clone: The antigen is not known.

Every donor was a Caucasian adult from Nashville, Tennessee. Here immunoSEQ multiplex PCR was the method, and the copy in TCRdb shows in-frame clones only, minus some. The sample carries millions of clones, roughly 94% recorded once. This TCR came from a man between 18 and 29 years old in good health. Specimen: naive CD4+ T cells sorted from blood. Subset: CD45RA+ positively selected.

CDR3 sequence (DNA): TGTGCCAGCAGCCTTTTGGACTTTCGCACAGATACGCAGTATTTT. The encoded protein is CASSLLDFRTDTQYF. This sequence joins TRBV7-9 and TRBJ2-3; possibly TRBD2 for D (5 bases). Germline V gene sequence: CDR1 SEHNR, CDR2 FQNEAQ (reference sequence). V lost 5 bases and J 1 base, leaving 13 bases between the germline ends. CDR3 size: 15 residues.